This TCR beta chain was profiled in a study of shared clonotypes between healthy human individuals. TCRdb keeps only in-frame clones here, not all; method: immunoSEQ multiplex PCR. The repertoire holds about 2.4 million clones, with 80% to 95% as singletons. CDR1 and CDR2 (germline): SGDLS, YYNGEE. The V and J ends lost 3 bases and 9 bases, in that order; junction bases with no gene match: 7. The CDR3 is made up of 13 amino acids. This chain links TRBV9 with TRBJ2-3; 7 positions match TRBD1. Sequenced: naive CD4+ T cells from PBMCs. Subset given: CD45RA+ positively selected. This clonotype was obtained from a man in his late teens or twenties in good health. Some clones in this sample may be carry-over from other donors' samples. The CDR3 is CASSADEGGTQYF. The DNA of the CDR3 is TGTGCCAGCAGCGCCGACGAAGGGGGCACGCAGTATTTT.